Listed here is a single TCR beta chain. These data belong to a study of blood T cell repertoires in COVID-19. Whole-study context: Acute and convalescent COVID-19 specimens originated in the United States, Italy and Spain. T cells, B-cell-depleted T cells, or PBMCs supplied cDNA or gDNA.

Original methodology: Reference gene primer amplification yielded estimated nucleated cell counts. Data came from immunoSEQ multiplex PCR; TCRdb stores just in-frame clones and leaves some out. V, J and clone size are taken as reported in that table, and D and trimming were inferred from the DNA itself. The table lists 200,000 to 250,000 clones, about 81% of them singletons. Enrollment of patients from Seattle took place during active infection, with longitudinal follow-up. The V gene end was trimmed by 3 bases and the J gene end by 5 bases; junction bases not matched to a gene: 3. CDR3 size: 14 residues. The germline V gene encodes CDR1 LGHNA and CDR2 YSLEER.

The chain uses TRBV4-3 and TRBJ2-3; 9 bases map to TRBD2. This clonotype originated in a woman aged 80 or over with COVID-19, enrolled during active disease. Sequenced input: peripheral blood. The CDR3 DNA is TGCGCCAGCAGCCAGGATAGCGGGAGAGATACGCAGTATTTT. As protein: CASSQDSGRDTQYF.